These T cell receptor beta chains were read from a single sample in a study of shared clonotypes between healthy human individuals. Clones were sequenced by immunoSEQ multiplex PCR, and TCRdb holds only the in-frame ones, with some missing. The table records 1.6 million or so clones, approximately 96% of them present only once. Material: naive CD4+ T cells sorted from blood. These receptors were obtained from a man between 25 and 39 years old in good health. Each CDR3 is given with its conserved first and last residue. D genes are given only for firm matches. Clone size is not always given. Where it is, it says once, few, many or a class for expanded clones.

V gene	clone size	J gene	D gene	CDR3 DNA	CDR3 protein
TRBV19	-	TRBJ1-2	-	TGTGCCAGTAAAGACACGGGTAACTATGGCTACACCTTC	CASKDTGNYGYTF
TRBV2	-	TRBJ1-5	TRBD1	TGTGCCAGCAGTGAACAGGGGGTTCAGCCCCAGCATTTT	CASSEQGVQPQHF
TRBV5-1	-	TRBJ2-1	-	TGCGCCAGCAGCTCTACAGGGAACTCCTACAATGAGCAGTTCTTC	CASSSTGNSYNEQFF
TRBV9	-	TRBJ2-1	TRBD2	TGTGCCAGCAGCGCCGCCCTAGCGGATGAGCAGTTCTTC	CASSAALADEQFF
TRBV10-1	-	TRBJ2-7	-	TGCGCCAGCAGTGAGTCGAGAAGGGAAGGGCAGTACTTC	CASSESRREGQYF
TRBV27	-	TRBJ2-3	TRBD2	TGTGCCAGCAGTCCCACCACTAGCGGGCCTAGCACAGATACGCAGTATTTT	CASSPTTSGPSTDTQYF
TRBV20-1	-	TRBJ2-3	-	TGCAGTGCTGACACAGATACGCAGTATTTT	CSADTDTQYF
TRBV28	-	TRBJ2-7	-	TGTGCCAGCAGGGGAGAACGGTTCCTCTACGAGCAGTACTTC	CASRGERFLYEQYF
TRBV9	-	TRBJ2-7	TRBD2	TGTGCCAGCAGCGTAGCTACTAGCGGCCGGGACGAGCAGTACTTC	CASSVATSGRDEQYF
TRBV11-1	-	TRBJ2-3	TRBD2	TGTGCCAGCAGCTTTGGGGACTATACCACAGATACGCAGTATTTT	CASSFGDYTTDTQYF
TRBV27	-	TRBJ2-7	TRBD1	TGTGCCAGCAGTTCATGGGACAGAGACTACGAGCAGTACTTC	CASSSWDRDYEQYF
TRBV28	-	TRBJ1-1	TRBD1	TGTGCCAGCAGTTCCGACGGACAGGGGAGAACTGAAGCTTTCTTT	CASSSDGQGRTEAFF
TRBV5-1	-	TRBJ2-1	-	TGCGCCAGCAGCTTGTTATCTCTGAATAGCGGTTACTCCTACAATGAGCAGTTCTTC	CASSLLSLNSGYSYNEQFF
TRBV5-1	-	TRBJ2-6	-	TGCGCCAGCAGCTTGGTCACCCAGTCTGGGGCCAACGTCCTGACTTTC	CASSLVTQSGANVLTF
TRBV5-4	-	TRBJ2-2	-	TGTGCCAGCAGCTTGCCGGACACCGGGGAGCTGTTTTTT	CASSLPDTGELFF
TRBV10-2	-	TRBJ2-2	-	TGCGCCAGCGGGGCCCTGGGCGGGGAGCTGTTTTTT	CASGALGGELFF
TRBV28	-	TRBJ2-7	TRBD2	TGTGCCAGCAGGGCTCGCCCGGGACTAGAGTCCTACGAGCAGTACTTC	CASRARPGLESYEQYF
TRBV19	few	TRBJ2-1	-	TGTGCCAGTAGCCGACTAGAGGGCTTGAATGAGCAGTTCTTC	CASSRLEGLNEQFF
TRBV5-4	-	TRBJ1-1	TRBD1	TGTGCCAGCAGCCCGACAGGGGTGAACACTGAAGCTTTCTTT	CASSPTGVNTEAFF
TRBV14	-	TRBJ2-2	-	TGTGCCAGCAGCCCCATACACGGGGAGCTGTTTTTT	CASSPIHGELFF
TRBV18	-	TRBJ2-3	-	TGTGCCAGCTCACCATCGACAGATACGCAGTATTTT	CASSPSTDTQYF
TRBV9	-	TRBJ1-1	TRBD1	TGTGCCAGCAGCACCGGACAGGGAATCACTGAAGCTTTCTTT	CASSTGQGITEAFF
TRBV6-5	-	TRBJ1-2	-	TGTGCCAGCAGTTATAGGGGACCGGACAACTATGGCTACACCTTC	CASSYRGPDNYGYTF
TRBV5-5	-	TRBJ2-2	TRBD2	TGTGCCAGCAGCTTAGAGGGACTAGCGTTCACCGGGGAGCTGTTTTTT	CASSLEGLAFTGELFF
TRBV28	-	TRBJ2-7	TRBD2	TGTGCCAGCAAATCGACAATTTCCGGGACTAGCGGGAGGGGGGGACACTACGAGCAGTACTTC	CASKSTISGTSGRGGHYEQYF
TRBV2	-	TRBJ1-6	TRBD1	TGTGCCAGCAGTGAGATAGGGACAGGACCAAATTCACCCCTCCACTTT	CASSEIGTGPNSPLHF
TRBV6-1	-	TRBJ1-3	TRBD1	TGTGCCAGCAGTGCGGACAGGGGTGTCCCTGGAAACACCATATATTTT	CASSADRGVPGNTIYF
TRBV28	-	TRBJ1-5	-	TGTGCCAGCAGCCGGAGGGGAGCCCCTTATAGCAATCAGCCCCAGCATTTT	CASSRRGAPYSNQPQHF
TRBV29-1	-	TRBJ2-5	-	TGCAGCGTTGCGGGCAGATTCCAAGAGACCCAGTACTTC	CSVAGRFQETQYF
TRBV5-8	-	TRBJ2-5	-	TGTGCCAGCAGCCGCGACCGTGTGGTACAAGAGACCCAGTACTTC	CASSRDRVVQETQYF
TRBV5-6	-	TRBJ2-1	-	TGTGCCAGCAGCTTGGACAGGGCCCCCATTTACAATGAGCAGTTCTTC	CASSLDRAPIYNEQFF
TRBV5-1	-	TRBJ2-5	TRBD2	TGCGCCAGCAGCTCCGGGACTAGCGGGAGTGAGACCCAGTACTTC	CASSSGTSGSETQYF
TRBV9	-	TRBJ2-3	-	TGTGCCAGCAGCGTAGGCGGCAGCACAGATACGCAGTATTTT	CASSVGGSTDTQYF
TRBV27	-	TRBJ2-7	-	TGTGCCAGCAGTCCAGAGTGGGAGAGGCTTCGCGAGCAGTACTTC	CASSPEWERLREQYF
TRBV4-1	-	TRBJ2-1	-	TGCGCCAGCAGAGGCTACAATGAGCAGTTCTTC	CASRGYNEQFF
TRBV7-2	once	TRBJ2-7	TRBD2	TGTGCCAGCAGCTTAGGAAGAGGGGAGCGGGAGAGGTACGAGCAGTACTTC	CASSLGRGERERYEQYF
TRBV15	-	TRBJ2-1	-	TGTGCCACCAGCAGAGGCGGGCGGGGTTACAATGAGCAGTTCTTC	CATSRGGRGYNEQFF
TRBV28	-	TRBJ1-1	-	TGTGCCAGCAGCCCTAGGGATGGGCAAATCGAAGCTTTCTTT	CASSPRDGQIEAFF
TRBV5-8	-	TRBJ1-5	-	TGTGCCAGCAGCTTGGCAAGGGGAGGGAGCAATCAGCCCCAGCATTTT	CASSLARGGSNQPQHF
TRBV4-1	-	TRBJ2-5	TRBD1	TGCGCCAGCAGCCGTGTGGACAGGGACGCGGAGACCCAGTACTTC	CASSRVDRDAETQYF
TRBV4-3	-	TRBJ2-3	TRBD2	TGCGCCAGCAGCCACGCGACTAGCAGGGGCACAGATACGCAGTATTTT	CASSHATSRGTDTQYF
TRBV7-9	-	TRBJ1-1	TRBD1	TGTGCCAGCAGCCTCAGGGGGCTTTTGGACACTGAAGCTTTCTTT	CASSLRGLLDTEAFF
TRBV6-4	-	TRBJ2-2	-	TGTGCCAGCTCCCCGCAGAACACCGGGGAGCTGTTTTTT	CASSPQNTGELFF
TRBV13	-	TRBJ2-7	TRBD1	TGTGCCAGCAGCAGTAGGACAGGGGAAAGTTGGCACGAGCAGTACTTC	CASSSRTGESWHEQYF
TRBV11-2	-	TRBJ2-5	-	TGTGCCAGCAGCTTTCGGTTCGAGGAGACCCAGTACTTC	CASSFRFEETQYF
TRBV7-9	-	TRBJ2-1	TRBD2	TGTGCCAGCAGCTTATCCCTACTAGCGGGTGATGAGCAGTTCTTC	CASSLSLLAGDEQFF
TRBV28	-	TRBJ1-2	TRBD1	TGTGCCAGCAGGCGTCAGGGGGCCCGTTTCGGAAACTATGGCTACACCTTC	CASRRQGARFGNYGYTF
TRBV2	-	TRBJ2-3	TRBD1	TGTGCCAGCAGTCAGGACAGGGGAAACCCAGATACGCAGTATTTT	CASSQDRGNPDTQYF
TRBV7-8	-	TRBJ1-5	-	TGTGCCAGCAGCTTAGAACAGGGCTGGATAAATCAGCCCCAGCATTTT	CASSLEQGWINQPQHF
TRBV11-2	once	TRBJ2-3	-	TGTGCCAGCAGCTTAGATACGGGTGCCCAGGGAGATACGCAGTATTTT	CASSLDTGAQGDTQYF
TRBV10-3	-	TRBJ2-7	-	TGTGCCATCAGTGAGCTAGCGCGGGACTACGAGCAGTACTTC	CAISELARDYEQYF
TRBV7-2	-	TRBJ2-7	-	TGTGCCAGCAGCTTAGTCTCGGGATCCTACGAGCAGTACTTC	CASSLVSGSYEQYF
TRBV5-1	-	TRBJ2-3	-	TGCGCCAGCAGCTTTGGAGGGAGCACAGATACGCAGTATTTT	CASSFGGSTDTQYF
TRBV5-1	-	TRBJ1-2	TRBD1	TGCGCCAGCACCAGACAGGGTGTAGATGGCTACACCTTC	CASTRQGVDGYTF
TRBV6-5	-	TRBJ2-7	-	TGTGCCAGCAGGGGTCCCAGGATACCCTACGAGCAGTACTTC	CASRGPRIPYEQYF
TRBV11-2	-	TRBJ2-3	-	TGTGCCAGCAGCCCTTACATGGCCACGGATACGCAGTATTTT	CASSPYMATDTQYF
TRBV19	-	TRBJ2-7	-	TGTGCCAGTAGGACGTACGAGGGGATGCCCGACGAGCAGTACTTC	CASRTYEGMPDEQYF
TRBV5-6	once	TRBJ2-7	-	TGTGCCAGCAGCCTGAGGGCAGGGTTAGAGTTCGAGCAGTACTTC	CASSLRAGLEFEQYF